Each of the 25 T cell receptor beta chains below was sequenced from the same sample in a study of OX40 agonist ivuxolimab in advanced cancers. TCRdb's copy holds only in-frame clones and misses some; the assay was immunoSEQ multiplex PCR. The profile shows about 55,000 clones, around 85% of them singletons. The sample was CD4+ or CD8+ T cells sorted from blood, taken in a trial of the OX40 agonist ivuxolimab. These receptors were collected from an adult with an advanced solid tumor such as melanoma, head and neck, liver or kidney cancer.

The V and J genes are TRBV18 and TRBJ1-5; 8 nucleotides line up with TRBD1. The CDR3 runs 14 residues. CDR1 is KGHSH, CDR2 LQKENI, per germline. Trimming at V came to 3 bases and at J to 6 bases, leaving 4 bases not matched to a gene. The CDR3 DNA reads TGTGCCAGCTCACCGGACAGGGCCCCTCAGCCCCAGCATTTT. It specifies CASSPDRAPQPQHF.

This rearrangement joins TRBV27 to TRBJ1-1; no reliable D call. Germline V gene sequence: CDR1 MNHEY, CDR2 SMNVEV (reference sequence). Trimming cost V 5 bases and J 4 bases, with 14 bases left between them. The length of the CDR3 is 14 residues. The CDR3 reads CASSPRVVGTEAFF. The CDR3 DNA reads as TGTGCCAGCAGTCCACGGGTGGTCGGCACTGAAGCTTTCTTT.

The CDR3 spells CASSGDSGTTYYYEQYF. The CDR3, as DNA: TGTGCCAGCAGTGGGGACAGCGGCACAACCTATTACTACGAGCAGTACTTC. This rearrangement joins TRBV6-1 to TRBJ2-7, with TRBD1 matching over 7 bases. The CDR3 length is 17 residues. From germline, CDR1 is MNHNS and CDR2 SASEGT. V shed 4 bases, J shed 3 bases, and the junction held 15 bases outside the gene matches.

V and J are TRBV19 and TRBJ2-2; 9 positions match TRBD1. The CDR3 spans 14 residues. Germline CDR1 is LNHDA and CDR2 is SQIVND (reference sequence). The V and J ends lost 9 bases and 6 bases, in that order; junction bases with no gene match: 8. CDR3 amino acids: CASTGTGSAGELFF. The CDR3 DNA is TGTGCCAGCACCGGGACAGGGAGCGCCGGGGAGCTGTTTTTT.

The genes are TRBV11-2 and TRBJ2-3, with a tentative D call TRBD2 (5 bases). V was cut by 8 bases and J by 2 bases, with 17 bases left in between. CDR3 length: 15 amino acids. Germline V gene sequence: CDR1 SGHAT, CDR2 FQNNGV. This CDR3 is CASSTPGKITDTQYF. DNA for the CDR3: TGTGCCAGCTCGACACCCGGGAAGATCACAGATACGCAGTATTTT.

The V and J genes are TRBV2 and TRBJ1-2; TRBD1 aligns across 8 bases. The ends lost 6 bases at V and 8 bases at J; junction bases unmatched: 5. Germline CDR1 reads SNHLY; CDR2 reads FYNNEI. There are 12 residues in the CDR3. The CDR3 loop reads CASSLTGDGYTF. The CDR3 DNA follows: TGTGCCAGCAGCCTGACAGGGGACGGCTACACCTTC. Full variable domain (rest looked up from reference TRBV2 and TRBJ1-2): EPEVTQTPSHQVTQMGQEVILRCVPISNHLYFYWYRQILGQKVEFLVSFYNNEISEKSEIFDDQFSVERPDGSNFTLKIRSTKLEDSAMYFCASSLTGDGYTFGSGTRLTVV.

This chain connects TRBV27 to TRBJ1-5, with 8 bases aligning to TRBD1. This CDR3 spans 16 amino acids. Germline CDR1 and CDR2: MNHEY and SMNVEV (reference sequence). V was pared by 5 bases and J by 7 bases, with 13 bases of the junction left unmatched. CDR3 sequence: CASSIHRGGFRQPQHF. CDR3 coding DNA: TGTGCCAGCAGTATCCACAGGGGGGGTTTCCGACAGCCCCAGCATTTT.

This clone was seen more than once but under ten times. This chain connects TRBV4-1 to TRBJ2-7; D uncertain. The CDR3 is 14 residues long. Germline V gives CDR1 MGHRA, CDR2 YSYEKL. Trimming took 4 bases from V and 4 from J, leaving 14 bases between them. In nucleotides, the CDR3 is TGCGCCAGCAGCCCCCCCCAAGGGTGGTACGAGCAGTACTTC. Amino acid sequence: CASSPPQGWYEQYF.

DNA of the CDR3: TGTGCCAGCATCCCCCCGATGGGTGCCGTCCCCTCAGCGAACACCGGGGAGCTGTTTTTT. Translated, it gives CASIPPMGAVPSANTGELFF. V usage is TRBV2 and J usage is TRBJ2-2; D uncertain. CDR3 length equals 20 residues. Trimming left V 7 bases short and J 0 bases short, with 27 bases between. Germline V gene lookup returns CDR1 SNHLY and CDR2 FYNNEI.

This clone was counted a single time. V usage is TRBV4-2 and J usage is TRBJ1-5, with no clear D. CDR1 and CDR2 from the germline V gene are LGHNA and YNFKEQ. CDR3 length equals 17 residues. The V end was cut by 0 bases, the J end by 0 bases, with 12 bases between. This CDR3 is CASSQDSSGYSNQPQHF. The CDR3 bases are TGTGCCAGCAGCCAAGATAGTTCCGGTTATAGCAATCAGCCCCAGCATTTT.

The gene calls are TRBV9 and TRBJ2-2; 7 positions agree with TRBD1. The germline V gene has CDR1 SGDLS and CDR2 YYNGEE. Unmatched junction bases numbered 3, after V lost 3 bases and J lost 4 bases. This CDR3 contains 14 residues. The CDR3 sequence is CASSAGTATGELFF. In DNA, the CDR3 is TGTGCCAGCAGCGCGGGGACAGCCACCGGGGAGCTGTTTTTT.

This clone appeared a few times. Other DNA sequences in the sample encode the same CDR3. The J gene is TRBJ2-1, the V gene TRBV15; 10 bases fit TRBD2. The CDR3 has 15 residues. The V gene end was trimmed by 4 bases and the J gene end by 4 bases; junction bases not matched to a gene: 4. Germline V gene sequence: CDR1 LNHNV, CDR2 YYDKDF (reference sequence). DNA for the CDR3: TGTGCCACCAGCAAGGGACTAGCGTCGTACAATGAGCAGTTCTTC. Its protein is CATSKGLASYNEQFF.

This clone showed up just once. The chain's CDR3 is CASSQSNTEAFF. The CDR3 DNA follows: TGCGCCAGCAGCCAAAGTAACACTGAAGCTTTCTTT. The V gene is TRBV5-1, the J gene TRBJ1-1, with D unclear. The CDR3 runs 12 residues. From germline, CDR1 is SGHRS and CDR2 YFSETQ. Trimming took off 4 bases at V and 2 bases at J, with 6 bases between the two ends.

The genes are TRBV7-9 and TRBJ1-2; 11 bases fit TRBD1. The J segment lost 3 bases and the V segment lost 5 bases, leaving 5 bases of the junction unmatched. The CDR3 length is 15 residues. Germline V CDR1 and CDR2: SEHNR, FQNEAQ (reference sequence). The CDR3 DNA follows: TGTGCCAGCAGCCCCCGGGACAGGGGGGACTATGGCTACACCTTC. Its translation: CASSPRDRGDYGYTF.

This rearrangement joins TRBV28 to TRBJ1-5; TRBD1 might be the D (6 bases). The CDR3 loop spans 13 amino acids. Germline assignment: CDR1 MDHEN and CDR2 SYDVKM. V was clipped by 6 bases and J by 5 bases, with 11 bases between them. DNA for the CDR3: TGTGCCAGCAGGAGGGACATCTATCAGCCCCAGCATTTT. This translates into CASRRDIYQPQHF.

The chain carries TRBV29-1 and TRBJ2-7, with a weak D call TRBD2 (6 bases). Deletions cut 3 bases from V and 6 bases from J, with 12 bases between. Germline V gene sequence: CDR1 SQVTM, CDR2 ANQGSEA. CDR3 length equals 12 residues. The CDR3 DNA is TGCAGCGTTGAGACGGGGACTTTCGAGCAGTACTTC. Translation: CSVETGTFEQYF.

The chain carries TRBV27 and TRBJ1-2, with TRBD1 matching over 12 bases. Trimming took 5 bases from V and 8 from J; bases not matched to a gene: 12. This CDR3 is 16 amino acids long. Germline CDR1 MNHEY, CDR2 SMNVEV (reference sequence). The CDR3: CASSLTRGQGARGYTF. Written as DNA, the CDR3 is TGTGCCAGCAGTCTAACGAGGGGACAGGGGGCGCGGGGCTACACCTTC.

The V and J genes are TRBV19 and TRBJ2-7; the D gene is possibly TRBD1 (6 bases). This CDR3 region has 15 residues. CDR1 and CDR2 from the germline V gene are LNHDA and SQIVND (reference sequence). The germline V and J ends were trimmed by 4 bases and 2 bases, with 15 bases remaining between them. This CDR3 reads CASSTTKTGAYEQYF. The CDR3 DNA follows: TGTGCCAGTAGTACAACGAAGACAGGCGCCTACGAGCAGTACTTC.

The chain joins TRBV30 to TRBJ2-3, with D uncertain. CDR3 length: 11 amino acids. V was trimmed by 5 bases and J by 6 bases, leaving 9 bases between them. Germline V gene lookup returns CDR1 GTSNPN and CDR2 SVGIG (reference sequence). The CDR3 DNA reads as TGTGCCTGGGCCCCCAGGGATACGCAGTATTTT. Residues: CAWAPRDTQYF.

The J gene is TRBJ2-5, the V gene TRBV4-1; D tentatively fits TRBD1 or TRBD2 (5 bases each). The CDR3 loop spans 14 amino acids. The ends were cut back, 1 base at V and 4 bases at J, with 10 bases in the middle. Germline lookup yields CDR1 MGHRA and CDR2 YSYEKL. The CDR3 DNA is TGCGCCAGCAGCCAAGTGGGGGAATTAGAGACCCAGTACTTC. Protein: CASSQVGELETQYF.

The V call is TRBV19, the J call TRBJ1-5, with D tentatively TRBD1 (5 bases). Germline CDR1 is LNHDA and CDR2 is SQIVND (reference sequence). The CDR3 totals 17 residues. The V end was cut by 5 bases, the J end by 0 bases, with 17 bases between. CDR3 coding DNA: TGTGCCAGTAGTTACCTGTCGGGACGGTATAGCAATCAGCCCCAGCATTTT. Protein sequence: CASSYLSGRYSNQPQHF.

The chain carries TRBV5-6 and TRBJ2-7; D gene uncertain. The CDR3 is made up of 11 amino acids. Between the trimmed V and J ends, which lost 0 bases and 6 bases, there was a span of 4 bases. Germline V CDR1 and CDR2: SGHDT, YYEEEE. The CDR3 DNA follows: TGTGCCAGCAGCTTGGCCCGCGAGCAGTACTTC. This sequence encodes CASSLAREQYF.

V is TRBV7-9 and J is TRBJ1-1, with no clear D. CDR1 is SEHNR and CDR2 is FQNEAQ in the germline V gene (reference sequence). Trimming removed 7 bases at V and 5 bases at J, with 14 bases between. The CDR3 has 13 residues. CDR3: CASNPLGRTEAFF. The CDR3 DNA reads TGTGCCAGCAATCCGTTGGGGAGGACTGAAGCTTTCTTT.

The V gene is TRBV7-2, the J gene TRBJ2-1; TRBD2 agrees at 10 bases. Losses at the gene ends were 5 bases for V and 9 bases for J; bases not matched to a gene: 10. The germline V gene has CDR1 SGHTA and CDR2 FQGNSA. The CDR3 sequence is 15 residues long. The CDR3 DNA is TGTGCCAGCAGCCGAGTGGGGACTAGCGTGAGTGAGCAGTTCTTC. It codes for CASSRVGTSVSEQFF. The whole variable domain, filled in from reference TRBV7-2 and TRBJ2-1, reads GAGVSQSPSNKVTEKGKDVELRCDPISGHTALYWYRQSLGQGLEFLIYFQGNSAPDKSGLPSDRFSAERTGGSVSTLTIQRTQQEDSAVYLCASSRVGTSVSEQFFGPGTRLTVL.

The CDR3: CASSPDRGTQYF. CDR3 DNA: TGTGCCAGCAGCCCCGACCGGGGTACGCAGTATTTT. The chain joins TRBV14 to TRBJ2-3, with D tentatively TRBD2 (5 bases). Deletions cut 4 bases from V and 8 bases from J, with 10 bases between. CDR3 size: 12 residues. Germline-derived CDR1 and CDR2 are SGHDN and FVKESK.